This TCR beta chain was obtained from a study of response to subunit inactivated influenza vaccine. General study results and limits: Few additional T cells are recruited per seasonal influenza vaccination, authors suggested.

Germline V lookup: CDR1 DFQATT, CDR2 SNEGSKA (reference sequence). There are 15 residues in the CDR3. The ends were cut back, 4 bases at V and 1 base at J, with 14 bases in the middle. TCRdb reprocessed the RT-PCR reads with MiXCR, giving one entry per CDR3 protein. The sample shows about 540,000 distinct CDR3 sequences, less than 25% of them seen only once. Note on this clonotype: What it recognizes is unknown.

These same data were also listed under a study on T cells expressing NK-cell markers. That source adds: TCR beta libraries carry UMIs added by 5'RACE template switching. Among the eight sequenced donors, seven tested HCMV-seropositive and one tested seronegative. Several experiments added an anti-gamma-delta TCR antibody to sort only alpha-beta TCR T cells. Among CD8+ T cells from more than five donors, dominant NKG2C+ clonotypes accounted for roughly 1.0-8%.

The material was CD4+ T cells sorted from PBMCs, obtained roughly 13 days after vaccination. The chain has TRBV20-1 and TRBJ1-5; the D is unclear. The sequence was collected from a man aged 45-60 years who received an inactivated influenza vaccine. The CDR3 sequence is CSAIVADPSNQPQHF. CDR3 coding DNA: TGCAGTGCTATCGTGGCAGACCCGAGCAATCAGCCCCAGCATTTT.